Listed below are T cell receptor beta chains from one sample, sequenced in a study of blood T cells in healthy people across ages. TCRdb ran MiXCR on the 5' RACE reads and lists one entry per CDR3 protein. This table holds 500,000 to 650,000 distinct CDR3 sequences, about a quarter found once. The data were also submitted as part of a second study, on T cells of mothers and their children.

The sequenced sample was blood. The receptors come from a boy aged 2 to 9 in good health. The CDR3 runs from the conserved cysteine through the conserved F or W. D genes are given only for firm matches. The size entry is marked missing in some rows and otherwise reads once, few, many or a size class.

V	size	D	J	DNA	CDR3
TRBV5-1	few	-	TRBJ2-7	TGCGCCAGCAGCTTGGGGCCAGGGGAACCCTACGAGCAGTACTTC	CASSLGPGEPYEQYF
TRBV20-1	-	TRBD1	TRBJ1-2	TGCAGTGCTAGAGAAAGACAGGGGGTTTATGGCTACACCTTC	CSARERQGVYGYTF
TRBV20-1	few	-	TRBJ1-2	TGCAGTGCTAGAGGCGTGGGCACCTCCCTAGGCTATGGCTACACCTTC	CSARGVGTSLGYGYTF
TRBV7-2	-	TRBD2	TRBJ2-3	TGTGCCAGCAGCCAGGGACTAGGGTTCACAGATACGCAGTATTTT	CASSQGLGFTDTQYF
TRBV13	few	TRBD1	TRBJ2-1	TGTGCCAGCAGCTCGGGACAGGGGATCGGCTACAATGAGCAGTTCTTC	CASSSGQGIGYNEQFF
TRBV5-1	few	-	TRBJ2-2	TGCGCCAGCAGCCAGACCACAATTAACGGGGAGCTGTTTTTT	CASSQTTINGELFF
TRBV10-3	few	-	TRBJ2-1	TGTGCCATCAGTGATGACCGGACGGATAGCTCCTACAATGAGCAGTTCTTC	CAISDDRTDSSYNEQFF
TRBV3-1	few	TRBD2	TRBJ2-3	TGTGCCAGCAGCCCCGGACTAGATCCGCAGTATTTT	CASSPGLDPQYF
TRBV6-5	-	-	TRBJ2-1	TGTGCCAGCAGTTACTCTCAGGGGAGGCATGAGCAGTTCTTC	CASSYSQGRHEQFF
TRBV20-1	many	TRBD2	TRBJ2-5	TGCAGTGCTAGGGACCAGCGGGAGGGCCTAGAGACCCAGTACTTC	CSARDQREGLETQYF
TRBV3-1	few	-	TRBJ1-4	TGTGCCAGCAGCCGATATCCCACAGGGATCAATGAAAAACTGTTTTTT	CASSRYPTGINEKLFF
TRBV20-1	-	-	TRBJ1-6	TGCAGTTTTAAAAGGGCAGGCCGTAATTCACCCCTCCACTTT	CSFKRAGRNSPLHF
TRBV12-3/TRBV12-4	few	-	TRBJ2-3	TGTGCCAGCAGTTTGCTTGTCGATACGCAGTATTTT	CASSLLVDTQYF
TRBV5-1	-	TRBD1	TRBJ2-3	TGCGCCAGCAGCTTATCAGGGGGCCTAGCAGATACGCAGTATTTT	CASSLSGGLADTQYF
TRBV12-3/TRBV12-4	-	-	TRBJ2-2	TGTGCCAGCAGTCCCGGGGGTAGGACCGGGGAGCTGTTTTTT	CASSPGGRTGELFF
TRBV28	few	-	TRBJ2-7	TGTGCCAGCACCCGATATCCGGAGACTCGGCTGTACGAGCAGTACTTC	CASTRYPETRLYEQYF
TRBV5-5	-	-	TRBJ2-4	TGTGCCAGCAGCTTGTCGGGGGGCCCACCTCGTCGTAGGGGGAAAAACATTCAGTACTTC	CASSLSGGPPRRRGKNIQYF
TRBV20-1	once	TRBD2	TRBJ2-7	TGCAGTGCTAGAGATACGGGAGGGCCCCTCGAGCAGTACTTC	CSARDTGGPLEQYF
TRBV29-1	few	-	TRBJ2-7	TGCAGCGTCGGCGGTGAATACGAGCAGTACTTC	CSVGGEYEQYF
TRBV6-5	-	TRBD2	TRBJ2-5	TGTGCCAGCAGTTACCGTCATAGCGGGAGGGGGTTGGAGACCCAGTACTTC	CASSYRHSGRGLETQYF
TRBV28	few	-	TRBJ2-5	TGTGCCAGCAGTCCTCGGAACGAACAAGAGACCCAGTACTTC	CASSPRNEQETQYF
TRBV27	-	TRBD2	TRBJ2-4	TGTGCCAGCAGTTCCTACCCAATTAGCGGGGGTTTAGCCAAAAACATTCAGTACTTC	CASSSYPISGGLAKNIQYF
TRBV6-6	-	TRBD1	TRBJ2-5	TGTGCCAGCAGCTACGGGGCAGGGACAGGGGATGAGACCCAGTACTTC	CASSYGAGTGDETQYF
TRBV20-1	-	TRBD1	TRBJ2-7	TGCAGTGCTTTACAGGGGGCTAATACCGAGCAGTACTTC	CSALQGANTEQYF
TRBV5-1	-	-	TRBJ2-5	TGCGCCAGCAGCTTGGTCTCCAGGGCTCAGGAGACCCAGTACTTC	CASSLVSRAQETQYF
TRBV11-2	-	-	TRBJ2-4	TGTGCCAGCAGCTTGGAGGGGGCTTTGGACATTCAGTACTTC	CASSLEGALDIQYF
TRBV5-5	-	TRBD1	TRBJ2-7	TGTGCCAGCAGCTTGGGGTCAGGGGGCCTCGACGAGCAGTACTTC	CASSLGSGGLDEQYF
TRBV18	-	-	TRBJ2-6	TGTGGCAGCTCACCACGCCCAGTGCGCTCTGGGGCCAACGTCCTGACTTTC	CGSSPRPVRSGANVLTF